What follows describes a single TCR beta chain. The clone's antigen remains unknown. Per-base qualities were not stored, and no clone one base away is much larger. These data originate in a study of blood T cell repertoires in COVID-19 (dated by TCRdb to 2018 to 2020). For the study in its entirety: Samples covering the acute and convalescent phases of COVID-19 were provided by collaborators in the United States, Italy and Spain. The material from the prospective study consisted of cDNA or gDNA derived from T cells, B-cell-depleted T cells, or PBMCs. Subjects who had been exposed to COVID-19, were actively infected with it, or had recovered from it provided the deeply sampled blood TCRbeta repertoires that made up the dataset. The repertoires were released in a freely available public database intended as a resource for research on the immune response to SARS-CoV-2. The samples were drawn from the first 160 participants of the ongoing ImmuneRACE study and from 950 to 1,500 subjects provided by 6 global collaborators. The sample metadata nearly always contained a de-identified subject ID, COVID-19 status, age in years and sex. HLA class I and class II types, where available, came from metadata supplied by the sample provider rather than from assay-based typing. Overall study outcomes, separate from this receptor: How much clinical and demographic metadata was included differed by source and by participant, and the metadata was provided uncurated.

TCRbeta CDR3 regions were amplified from genomic DNA using the immunoSEQ Assay, a bias-controlled multiplex PCR. Per the source publication's procedure: Nucleated cell counts per sample were estimated from amplification of reference gene primers within the assay. Sequence reads were collapsed and filtered to measure the absolute abundance of every unique TCRbeta CDR3 rearrangement. Productive Simpson clonality was computed per sample as the square root of Simpson's diversity index over productive rearrangements. TCRdb limited this immuneACCESS table to in-frame rearrangements with V and J called. A share of clones is missing; checked studies link under half to unresolved V genes, and the rest is unexplained. V and J calls and clone size are those listed in that table; D and trimming were worked out from the DNA. Here the sample has 150,000 to 200,000 clones; around four fifths occur a single time. Jointly, the top ten make up 2.5% to 3% of the sample.

One collaborating source in Seattle enrolled patients while the patients were actively infected and followed the patients over time throughout the course of disease. Collaborating institutions collected whole blood in K2EDTA tubes following their own protocols. For TCRbeta analysis, collaborator samples were shipped as frozen whole blood, as isolated PBMCs, or as DNA extracted from either sample type. The sequencing input was peripheral blood. The receptor's source is a woman of 80 years or more with COVID-19, enrolled during active disease.

The CDR3 protein: CASSLVGGYNEQFF. The sequenced DNA is TGTGCCAGCAGCTTAGTAGGAGGATACAATGAGCAGTTCTTC. The chain links TRBV7-3 with TRBJ2-1, with TRBD2 perhaps the D gene, on 5 matching bases. The V and J ends are trimmed by 2 bases and 4 bases, leaving 9 bases between them. Taken from cysteine to phenylalanine, the CDR3 has 14 residues. The only DNA kept is the CDR3, 42 bases in frame from the first base. CDR1 and CDR2, looked up from the germline V gene, are SGHTA and FQGTGA.